A single sample gave rise to the 32 T cell receptor beta chains below, sequenced in a study of Graves' ophthalmopathy and Graves' hyperthyroidism. Amplifying from RNA transcripts, the study obtained TCR beta CDR3 regions. First-round RT-PCR with HTBI primers preceded a second-round multiplex PCR. MiXCR, run by TCRdb on the multiplex PCR reads, gives a single entry per CDR3 protein. The data show about 640,000 distinct CDR3 sequences, 35% to 50% seen once. The source material was peripheral blood. Receptors were obtained from an adult man with Graves' ophthalmopathy.

Remarks on this clonotype: Given a much more abundant clone one base away, this may be a read error. The CDR3 DNA follows: TGTGCCAGCAGCGGAGTGGGGAGACCCAGCACTGAAGCTTTCTTT. Protein: CASSGVGRPSTEAFF. The gene calls are TRBV9 and TRBJ1-1; D gene unclear. Trimming took off 3 bases at V and 4 bases at J, with 16 bases between the two ends. Germline lookup yields CDR1 SGDLS and CDR2 YYNGEE. This CDR3 comprises 15 residues.

This chain joins TRBV12-3 or TRBV12-4 and TRBJ2-2; D gene uncertain. CDR3 size: 16 residues. The CDR3 coding sequence is TGTGCTAGTGGTTTGGTAAGGAACCCCGCCACCGGGGAGCTGTTTTTT. It encodes CASGLVRNPATGELFF.

This clonotype was detected only a few times. The chain combines TRBV12-3 or TRBV12-4 with TRBJ2-7, with D possibly matching TRBD1 (6 bases). Between the trimmed V and J ends, which lost 4 bases and 2 bases, there was a span of 27 bases. This CDR3 region has 19 residues. The CDR3 loop is CASSYLEHATGTKTYEQYF. Written as DNA, the CDR3 is TGTGCCAGCAGTTACTTAGAACACGCCACAGGGACGAAAACCTACGAGCAGTACTTC.

This clonotype was counted many times. V is TRBV6-4 and J is TRBJ2-5; 10 nucleotides agree with TRBD2. V shed 3 bases, J shed 5 bases, and the junction held 6 bases outside the gene matches. Germline-derived CDR1 and CDR2 are MRHNA and SNTAGT. This CDR3 spans 15 amino acids. This chain's CDR3 is CASSESAGGGETQYF. The CDR3 nucleotides read TGTGCCAGCAGTGAATCAGCGGGAGGGGGTGAGACCCAGTACTTC.

This clonotype has a count of ten or more. The rearrangement joins TRBV2 to TRBJ1-1; D is undetermined. Germline V gene lookup returns CDR1 SNHLY and CDR2 FYNNEI. Trimming pared 3 bases from V and 4 bases from J, leaving 9 bases between. The CDR3 loop spans 13 amino acids. In nucleotides, the CDR3 is TGTGCCAGCAGTGATCGGGGTGTCACTGAAGCTTTCTTT. Protein product: CASSDRGVTEAFF.

Remarks on this clonotype: The missing conserved phenylalanine or tryptophan at the end of this CDR3 makes a read error likely. It is unclear where the CDR3 begins or ends on the DNA, so no DNA is shown, and the CDR3 is as TCRdb lists it. This chain uses TRBV7-6 with TRBJ1-3. The CDR3 is 9 amino acids in total, end residues counted. Germline V gene data show CDR1 as SGHVS and CDR2 as FNYEAQ. This CDR3 is CASSQYGLA.

This clonotype was observed at least ten times. V and J are TRBV5-6 and TRBJ1-6; 8 bases match TRBD1. CDR1 is SGHDT and CDR2 is YYEEEE in the germline V gene. The ends lost 2 bases at V and 10 bases at J; junction bases unmatched: 5. The CDR3 is made up of 14 amino acids. CDR3 protein: CASSFITGGSPLHF. CDR3 bases: TGTGCCAGCAGCTTTATAACAGGGGGATCACCCCTCCACTTT.

J is TRBJ2-5 and V is TRBV7-8, with D possibly called TRBD1 or TRBD2 (6 bases each). V lost 5 bases to trimming and J lost 5 bases, with 18 bases between them. CDR3 length: 15 residues. Germline values: CDR1 SGHVS, CDR2 FQNEAQ. The DNA for the CDR3 is TGTGCCAGCAGCACGATGACTGGGGGGCTGGAGACCCAGTACTTC. Amino acids: CASSTMTGGLETQYF.

This clonotype was seen repeatedly, ten times or more. J is TRBJ1-5 and V is TRBV7-8, with 7 bases lining up with TRBD1. After removal of 5 bases from V and 7 bases from J, the junction contained 17 bases not matched to a gene. This CDR3 comprises 17 residues. Germline V gene lookup returns CDR1 SGHVS and CDR2 FQNEAQ. In nucleotides, the CDR3 is TGTGCCAGCAGCCCCACACTACAGGGGCCCTCTGGGCAGCCCCAGCATTTT. It yields the protein CASSPTLQGPSGQPQHF.

A note on this clonotype: This CDR3 is missing its conserved last phenylalanine or tryptophan, likely due to a read error. The chain uses TRBV7-9 and TRBJ1-5, with TRBD1 matching over 8 bases. CDR1 is SEHNR and CDR2 is FQNEAQ in the germline V gene (reference sequence). The CDR3 runs 18 residues. CDR3 loop: CASSPQLLAGGLVQPQHS. For the CDR3, the DNA is TGCGCCAGCAGCCCTCAATTGCTGGCAGGGGGCCTGGTTCAGCCCCAGCATTCA.

The rearrangement joins TRBV20-1 to TRBJ1-4; no firm D call. This CDR3 region has 14 residues. With 3 bases removed from V and 6 bases from J, the gap between germline ends came to 14 bases. Germline loops: CDR1 DFQATT, CDR2 SNEGSKA (reference sequence). The CDR3 protein is CSARVRMGDEKLFF. DNA for the CDR3: TGCAGTGCTAGGGTCCGGATGGGTGATGAAAAACTGTTTTTT.

The DNA of the CDR3 is TGTGCCAGCTCACCCTTGGCCACAGAAATATACGAGCAGTACTTC. It codes for CASSPLATEIYEQYF. This sequence joins TRBV25-1 and TRBJ2-7; no clear D gene. Trimming removed 8 bases at V and 4 bases at J, with 21 bases between. Germline V gives CDR1 MGHDK, CDR2 SYGVNS. The CDR3 extends over 15 amino acids.

Note on this clonotype: One junction end does not reproduce the germline sequence, and a read error may be involved. This chain links TRBV29-1 with TRBJ2-6, with 8 bases that match TRBD1. Per germline, CDR1 SQVTM and CDR2 ANQGSEA. This CDR3 has 11 residues. CDR3 region: CSVVPGGTEAF. Written as DNA, the CDR3 is TGCAGCGTTGTTCCAGGGGGCACTGAAGCTTTC.

For this clonotype: A single base separates this from a much larger clone, so it may be a read error. The rearrangement links TRBV24-1 to TRBJ2-5; no clear D. Per germline, CDR1 KGHDR and CDR2 SFDVKD. V was cut by 4 bases and J by 7 bases, with 0 bases left in between. The CDR3 has 9 residues. The CDR3 bases are TGTGCCACCAGTGAGACCCAGTACTTC. Protein: CATSETQYF.

The chain employs TRBV19 and TRBJ1-5; D call uncertain. V lost 3 bases, J lost 7 bases, and 4 bases lay in between. The CDR3 is 11 amino acids. Looked up from germline, CDR1 is LNHDA and CDR2 is SQIVND (reference sequence). This CDR3 is CASSMMQPQHF. CDR3 DNA: TGTGCCAGTAGTATGATGCAGCCCCAGCATTTT.

This clonotype came up once. The rearrangement links TRBV24-1 to TRBJ2-7; 10 bases match TRBD1. Trimming cost V 8 bases and J 0 bases; bases outside gene matches: 15. This CDR3 comprises 18 residues. Germline V CDR1 and CDR2: KGHDR, SFDVKD. The CDR3 is CATTGLQGDRGSSYEQYF. CDR3 bases: TGTGCCACCACTGGTTTGCAAGGGGACAGGGGAAGCTCCTACGAGCAGTACTTC.

This clonotype appeared many times. This CDR3 is CASGFGEYNQPQHF. The CDR3 nucleotides read TGTGCTAGTGGTTTTGGGGAATACAATCAGCCCCAGCATTTT. The V and J genes are TRBV12-5 and TRBJ1-5, with no clear D. Germline lookup yields CDR1 LGHNT and CDR2 FRNRAP. The CDR3 runs to 14 residues. Trimming cost V 3 bases and J 3 bases, with 9 bases left between them.

This clonotype was found many times. The gene calls are TRBV20-1 and TRBJ1-3; D is uncertain. Germline V CDR1 and CDR2: DFQATT, SNEGSKA (reference sequence). V was shortened by 5 bases and J by 4 bases, with 6 bases between the two germline ends. This CDR3 spans 11 amino acids. The CDR3 nucleotides read TGCAGTGCTGCCGACGGAAACACCATATATTTT. Protein product: CSAADGNTIYF.

This clonotype has a handful of counts. V and J are TRBV7-9 and TRBJ1-2; tentative D call: TRBD1 (5 bases). Trimming left V 5 bases short and J 8 bases short, with 15 bases between. This CDR3 has 13 amino acids. Germline loops: CDR1 SEHNR, CDR2 FQNEAQ (reference sequence). CDR3 DNA: TGTGCCAGCAGCCCGTTGGACATACTAGGCTACACCTTC. As protein: CASSPLDILGYTF.

This clonotype showed up just a few times. The chain couples TRBV28 to TRBJ2-7, with D possibly TRBD1 on 8 matching bases. Looked up from germline, CDR1 is MDHEN and CDR2 is SYDVKM. The CDR3 totals 15 residues. V shed 5 bases and J shed 4 bases, with 18 bases lying between them. The CDR3 reads CASSGYGQGGYEQYF. Written as DNA, the CDR3 is TGTGCCAGCAGTGGCTATGGACAGGGAGGGTACGAGCAGTACTTC. Full variable domain (remainder filled in from reference TRBV28 and TRBJ2-7): DVKVTQSSRYLVKRTGEKVFLECVQDMDHENMFWYRQDPGLGLRLIYFSYDVKMKEKGDIPEGYSVSREKKERFSLILESASTNQTSMYLCASSGYGQGGYEQYFGPGTRLTVT.

This clonotype has a single count. A much larger clone lies a single base off, so this may be a read error. The chain couples TRBV9 to TRBJ2-5, with 10 bases identical to TRBD1. After removal of 5 bases from V and 1 base from J, the junction contained 8 bases not matched to a gene. CDR3 length: 16 amino acids. From germline, CDR1 is SGDLS and CDR2 YYNGEE. The CDR3 sequence: CASSDLGQGGQETQYF. DNA for the CDR3: TGTGCCAGCAGTGATCTCGGACAGGGGGGCCAAGAGACCCAGTACTTC.

This clonotype was seen repeatedly, ten times or more. The chain recombines TRBV7-9 with TRBJ2-2; D not resolved. Deletions cut 4 bases from V and 3 bases from J, with 15 bases between. This CDR3 has 16 amino acids. The germline V gene has CDR1 SEHNR and CDR2 FQNEAQ (reference sequence). The CDR3 region has the DNA TGTGCCAGCAGCTCCCCTGCGGCGGTTTACACCGGGGAGCTGTTTTTT. It codes for CASSSPAAVYTGELFF.

Only a few counts were recorded for this clonotype. The CDR3 region is CASSLVTGRGYGYTF. In nucleotides, the CDR3 is TGCGCCAGCAGCTTGGTGACAGGGCGGGGCTATGGCTACACCTTC. The genes are TRBV5-1 and TRBJ1-2, with 7 bases aligning to TRBD1. Unmatched junction bases numbered 6, after V lost 0 bases and J lost 4 bases. This CDR3 has 15 amino acids. Germline lookup yields CDR1 SGHRS and CDR2 YFSETQ.

This clonotype showed up many times. The rearrangement links TRBV29-1 to TRBJ2-5; D possibly corresponds to TRBD2 (5 bases). The CDR3 is 12 amino acids. V dropped 7 bases and J dropped 5 bases, with 14 bases sitting between them. Germline V gene sequence: CDR1 SQVTM, CDR2 ANQGSEA. The CDR3 nucleotides are TGCAGCGAAACAGCGGACGGGGAGACCCAGTACTTC. Its translation is CSETADGETQYF.

The DNA for the CDR3 is TGTGCCATCAGTGAAGGACGCACTAGCACAGATACGCAGTATTTT. Translating gives CAISEGRTSTDTQYF. The chain recombines TRBV10-3 with TRBJ2-3; D not certain. The V gene lost 3 bases and the J gene lost 0 bases, with 10 bases spanning the gap. The CDR3 loop spans 15 amino acids. Germline V gene sequence: CDR1 ENHRY, CDR2 SYGVKD.

A few counts support this clonotype. The rearrangement joins TRBV10-3 to TRBJ2-3; 7 nucleotides agree with TRBD1. Germline loops: CDR1 ENHRY, CDR2 SYGVKD. The CDR3 length is 13 residues. V lost 10 bases to trimming and J lost 2 bases; unmatched junction nucleotides: 6. The CDR3 DNA reads as TGTGCCAGCGCCCAGGGGGACACAGATACGCAGTATTTT. Translation: CASAQGDTDTQYF.

Concerning this clonotype itself: This CDR3 fails to terminate in the conserved phenylalanine or tryptophan, so it likely reflects a read error. The DNA is omitted, as the CDR3 cannot be located on it reliably, and the CDR3 follows TCRdb's listing. The CDR3 region is CASSVADGPFY. This rearrangement joins TRBV9 to TRBJ2-7. The germline gives CDR1 SGDLS, CDR2 YYNGEE. The CDR3 totals 11 residues, both ends included.

The CDR3 DNA reads TGTGCCTGGCTGGACAGTCGTCGGGAGCTGTTTTTT. Translating it yields CAWLDSRRELFF. The rearrangement links TRBV30 to TRBJ2-2; a possible D gene is TRBD1 (6 bases). The CDR3 is made up of 12 amino acids. The germline V and J ends were trimmed by 5 bases and 9 bases, with 13 bases remaining between them. From germline, CDR1 is GTSNPN and CDR2 SVGIG (reference sequence).

The chain links TRBV15 to TRBJ2-7; D possibly corresponds to TRBD2 (6 bases). V was clipped by 3 bases and J by 2 bases, with 11 bases between them. This CDR3 is built from 14 residues. The germline V gene has CDR1 LNHNV and CDR2 YYDKDF (reference sequence). DNA for the CDR3: TGTGCCACCAGCAGTAGCGGAGGGACCTACGAGCAGTACTTC. This sequence encodes CATSSSGGTYEQYF.

This clonotype was picked up a small number of times. J is TRBJ2-7 and V is TRBV6-1; 7 bases match TRBD1. V dropped 6 bases and J dropped 5; count of bases not matched to a gene: 10. The CDR3 covers 14 residues. Germline V CDR1 and CDR2: MNHNS, SASEGT. The CDR3 sequence is CASRGGTVADEQYF. The DNA for the CDR3 is TGTGCCAGCAGGGGTGGGACAGTTGCCGACGAGCAGTACTTC.

This clonotype was recorded at least ten times. V is TRBV20-1 and J is TRBJ2-2, with D perhaps TRBD1 (6 bases). Trimming removed 6 bases from V and 12 bases from J, with 11 bases in between. CDR3 length equals 10 residues. The V gene's germline CDR1 is DFQATT and CDR2 SNEGSKA (reference sequence). The CDR3 spells CSALQGKLFF. The CDR3 bases are TGCAGTGCCCTGCAGGGGAAGCTGTTTTTT.

A remark on this clonotype: The conserved phenylalanine or tryptophan is not found at the CDR3 terminus, so this likely reflects a read error. V and J are TRBV12-3 or TRBV12-4 and TRBJ1-1, with 8 bases lining up with TRBD1. V lost 5 bases and J lost 4; bases outside the gene matches: 9. The CDR3 sequence is 15 residues long. The CDR3 region has the DNA TGTGCCAGCAGTCCGAAGGACAGGGTATCCACTGAAGCTTTCCTT. Its translation is CASSPKDRVSTEAFL.